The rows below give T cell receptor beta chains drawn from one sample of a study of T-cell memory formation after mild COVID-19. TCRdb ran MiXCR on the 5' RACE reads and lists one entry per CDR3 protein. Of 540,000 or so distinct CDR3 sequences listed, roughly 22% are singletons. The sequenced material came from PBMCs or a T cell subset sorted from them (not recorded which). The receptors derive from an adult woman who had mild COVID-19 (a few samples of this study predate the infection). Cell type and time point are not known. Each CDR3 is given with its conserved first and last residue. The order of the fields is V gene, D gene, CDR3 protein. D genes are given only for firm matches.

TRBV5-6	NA	CASSSIGGRHEKLFF
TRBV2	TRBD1	CASRTGESQPQHF
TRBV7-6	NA	CASSTDIGGSSYNEQFF
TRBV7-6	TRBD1	CASSLTYRGRKTQYF
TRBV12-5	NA	CASGLRGEQGNEQFF
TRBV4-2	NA	CASSQVDLAGRGGNEQFF
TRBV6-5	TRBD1	CASSYRGRGIEAFF
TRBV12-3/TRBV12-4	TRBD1	CASSLKLQGSGGYTF
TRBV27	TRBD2	CASSFSGGTGSTGELFF
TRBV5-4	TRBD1	CASSYLPTGLDNEKLFF
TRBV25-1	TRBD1	CASSPPDRRTGELFF
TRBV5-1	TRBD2	CASSLAGGRVYEQYF
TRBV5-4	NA	CASRTSGATGELFF
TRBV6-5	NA	CASSFMDIGTEAFF
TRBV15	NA	CATSADTQYF
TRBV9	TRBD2	CASSPWGSGRAREQYF
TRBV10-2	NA	CASSEGYGYGYTF
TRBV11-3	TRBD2	CASSLSGRAWDEQFF
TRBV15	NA	CATSREWGRVQPQHF
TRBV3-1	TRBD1	CASSQRITGGADTQYF
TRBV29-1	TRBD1	CSDVGGTGVDTQYF
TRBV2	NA	CASFTSRYEQYF
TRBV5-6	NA	CASTFSEFNYGYTF
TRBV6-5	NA	CASSTQGDTARHTEAFF
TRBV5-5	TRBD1	CASSWGTGGWYEQYF
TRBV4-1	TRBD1	CASSQGRQGPRAKNIQYF
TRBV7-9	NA	CASSLRSRGPVGETQYF
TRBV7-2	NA	CASSLTTGTGNTIYF
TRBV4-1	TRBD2	CASSPSSGSGGLYEQYF
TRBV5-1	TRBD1	CASSLTGQGTLYTQYF
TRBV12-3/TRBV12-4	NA	CASSFGGGSQETQYF
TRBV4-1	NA	CASSQDWGAGVTEAFF
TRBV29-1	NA	CSVVTYYEQYF
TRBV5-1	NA	CASSLSAGTYEQYF
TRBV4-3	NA	CASSQGPAEYEQYF
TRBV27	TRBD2	CASSLSGGASLTDTQYF
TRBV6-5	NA	CASTPGGGAYGYTF
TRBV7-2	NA	CASSLDGNFYGYTF
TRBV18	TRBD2	CASSSGTSGTLTGELFF
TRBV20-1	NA	CSARNRDYEQYF
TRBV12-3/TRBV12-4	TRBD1	CASKTGTGAYEQYF
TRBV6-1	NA	CASTGGDSNEKLFF
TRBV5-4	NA	CASSGGTYTQYF
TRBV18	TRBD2	CASSPQLAGGQETQYF
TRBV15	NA	CATAAGASYEQYF
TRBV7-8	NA	CASSAWEKETQYF
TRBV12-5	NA	CASEDSNQETQYF
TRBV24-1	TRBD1	CATSDVRDRAHEQFF
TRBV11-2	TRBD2	CASSLGLAGVYEQFF
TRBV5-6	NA	CASSLDGFSTDTQYF
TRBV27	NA	CASSLTGEGAETQYF
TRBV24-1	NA	CATSERTLGQETQYF
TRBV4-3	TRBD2	CASSQGRTSDPYEQYF
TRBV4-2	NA	CASSQDLTSEETQYF
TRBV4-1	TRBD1	CASSQEGTVETQYF
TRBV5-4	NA	CASSPGTQPAETQYF
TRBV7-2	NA	CASTFGGPSTDTQYF
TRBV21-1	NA	CASNIWTEAYEQYF
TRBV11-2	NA	CASSPRGGQETQYF